A single sample is the source of the 20 T cell receptor beta chains below, sequenced in a study of cytomegalovirus exposure and HLA in healthy donors. It was with 60 Vbeta and 13 Jbeta primers that the PCR ran. Produced via immunoSEQ multiplex PCR; TCRdb's table is partial and in-frame only. Of 49,000 or so clones listed, approximately 85% are singletons. The sequenced material came from PBMCs. Receptor source: a boy aged 10-17 years in good health and CMV-seropositive.

This sequence joins TRBV9 and TRBJ2-1; 8 bases map to TRBD2. Germline loops: CDR1 SGDLS, CDR2 YYNGEE. The CDR3 is 15 residues long. The ends lost 2 bases at V and 6 bases at J; junction bases unmatched: 7. CDR3 loop: CASSVSGGALNEQFF. Here the CDR3 DNA reads TGTGCCAGCAGCGTGAGCGGGGGTGCCCTCAATGAGCAGTTCTTC.

The gene calls are TRBV10-1 and TRBJ2-1; TRBD1 is a possible D gene (6 bases). The CDR3 has 15 residues. V shed 0 bases and J shed 9 bases, with 15 bases lying between them. Germline V gene lookup returns CDR1 WNHNN and CDR2 SYGVQD (reference sequence). In nucleotides, the CDR3 is TGCGCCAGCAGTGAGTCAGGGGGTGAGGCGACTGAGCAGTTCTTC. Translated, it gives CASSESGGEATEQFF.

This rearrangement joins TRBV6-1 to TRBJ1-1; TRBD1 might be the D (6 bases). V dropped 6 bases and J dropped 2 bases, with 13 bases sitting between them. The CDR3 contains 14 residues. Germline V gene data show CDR1 as MNHNS and CDR2 as SASEGT. The CDR3 loop is CASRGQTFNTEAFF. The CDR3 region has the DNA TGTGCCAGCAGGGGACAAACCTTCAACACTGAAGCTTTCTTT.

The chain employs TRBV7-9 and TRBJ1-6; TRBD1 matches at 8 bases. The V segment lost 5 bases and the J segment 9 bases; nucleotides outside the gene matches: 6. The CDR3 extends over 14 amino acids. CDR1 is SEHNR and CDR2 is FQNEAQ in the germline V gene (reference sequence). CDR3 sequence: CASSIGQGGSPLHF. CDR3 coding DNA: TGTGCCAGCAGCATAGGACAGGGTGGTTCACCCCTCCACTTT.

The rearrangement uses TRBV4-1 and TRBJ2-3, with 11 bases identical to TRBD2. V lost 1 base and J lost 4; bases outside the gene matches: 7. The germline V gene encodes CDR1 MGHRA and CDR2 YSYEKL. This CDR3 is built from 17 residues. The CDR3 DNA follows: TGCGCCAGCAGCCAAGGCCTCACTAGCGGGGGAGCAGATACGCAGTATTTT. Translating it yields CASSQGLTSGGADTQYF.

This rearrangement joins TRBV4-1 to TRBJ2-3, with 9 bases identical to TRBD2. The CDR3 has 15 amino acids. The J segment lost 1 base and the V segment lost 5 bases, leaving 4 bases of the junction unmatched. The germline CDR1 and CDR2 sequences are MGHRA and YSYEKL. The CDR3 nucleotides read TGCGCCAGCAGCATCCAGCGGGGGGGCACAGATACGCAGTATTTT. Protein: CASSIQRGGTDTQYF.

This chain joins TRBV5-1 and TRBJ1-5, with D maybe TRBD1 (5 bases). Deletions cut 2 bases from V and 4 bases from J, with 19 bases between. This CDR3 has 17 amino acids. In germline, CDR1 is SGHRS, CDR2 YFSETQ. CDR3 residues: CASSLSPTEGGNQPQHF. The CDR3 DNA follows: TGCGCCAGCAGCTTAAGTCCGACAGAGGGAGGAAATCAGCCCCAGCATTTT.

A remark on this clone: The identical CDR3 is also encoded by other nucleotide sequences in the sample. V gene TRBV9 combines with J gene TRBJ1-2, with D possibly matching TRBD1 (5 bases). The CDR3 is 15 amino acids. The germline gives CDR1 SGDLS, CDR2 YYNGEE. Trimming stripped 0 bases from V and 3 bases from J, with 12 bases between. The CDR3 DNA follows: TGTGCCAGCAGCGTAGAAGCAGGAGGGGACTATGGCTACACCTTC. Residues: CASSVEAGGDYGYTF.

The rearrangement links TRBV11-3 to TRBJ2-3, with TRBD2 matching 7 bases. The CDR3 is made up of 17 amino acids. Losses at the gene ends were 3 bases for V and 2 bases for J; bases not matched to a gene: 11. Germline V gene sequence: CDR1 SGHNT, CDR2 YENEEA. The CDR3 region is CASSFVPSGTNTDTQYF. In DNA, the CDR3 is TGTGCCAGCAGCTTTGTGCCGTCCGGGACTAACACAGATACGCAGTATTTT. The full variable domain, completed using reference TRBV11-3 and TRBJ2-3, is EAGVVQSPRYKIIEKKQPVAFWCNPISGHNTLYWYLQNLGQGPELLIRYENEEAVDDSQLPKDRFSAERLKGVDSTLKIQPAELGDSAVYLCASSFVPSGTNTDTQYFGPGTRLTVL.

The V gene is TRBV7-3, the J gene TRBJ2-5, with 10 bases matching TRBD2. Germline CDR1 SGHTA, CDR2 FQGTGA. V shed 0 bases and J 5 bases; nucleotides not matched to a gene: 3. The CDR3 extends over 15 amino acids. The CDR3 DNA reads TGTGCCAGCAGCTTAACGCCGACTAGCGGGGAGACCCAGTACTTC. Amino acid sequence: CASSLTPTSGETQYF.

V and J are TRBV2 and TRBJ1-1, with D unresolved. V lost 8 bases and J lost 6, with 13 bases in between. CDR3 length: 12 residues. Looked up from germline, CDR1 is SNHLY and CDR2 is FYNNEI. The CDR3 here is CASPGRWAEAFF. The CDR3 bases are TGTGCCAGCCCCGGGAGGTGGGCTGAAGCTTTCTTT.

V usage is TRBV19 and J usage is TRBJ2-7; the D gene is possibly TRBD1 (6 bases). V was trimmed by 5 bases and J by 2 bases, leaving 16 bases between them. CDR1 and CDR2 (germline): LNHDA, SQIVND (reference sequence). The length of the CDR3 is 15 residues. CDR3: CASSVTGRYPYEQYF. The CDR3 bases are TGTGCCAGTAGTGTCACAGGGCGCTACCCCTACGAGCAGTACTTC.

The V gene is TRBV13, the J gene TRBJ2-3, with D unresolved. V was pared by 3 bases and J by 0 bases, with 4 bases between. The CDR3 sequence is 13 residues long. Germline CDR1 is PRHDT and CDR2 is FYEKMQ (reference sequence). In DNA, the CDR3 is TGTGCCAGCAGCTTCGGTAGCACAGATACGCAGTATTTT. Translating gives CASSFGSTDTQYF.

This clone has a handful of counts. The chain links TRBV27 to TRBJ2-3, with D tentatively TRBD2 (5 bases). V was pared by 2 bases and J by 5 bases, with 8 bases between. CDR3 length: 13 residues. The germline V gene encodes CDR1 MNHEY and CDR2 SMNVEV (reference sequence). This chain's CDR3 is CASSLIGVDTQYF. The DNA of the CDR3 is TGTGCCAGCAGTTTAATCGGGGTAGATACGCAGTATTTT.

The chain is built from TRBV7-3 and TRBJ1-3; no firm D call. The V gene lost 2 bases and the J gene lost 11 bases, with 10 bases spanning the gap. This CDR3 has 12 amino acids. From germline, CDR1 is SGHTA and CDR2 FQGTGA. This CDR3 reads CASSLSPRAIYF. The CDR3 DNA follows: TGTGCCAGCAGCTTATCTCCCCGCGCCATATATTTT.

The chain carries TRBV12-2 and TRBJ2-1; TRBD2 is the table's D call, not checked against the DNA. TRBV12-2 is classified as a pseudogene. The CDR3 is made up of 18 amino acids. The CDR3 DNA sequence: TGTGCAAGTCGCCCAACCCAACGGGGGGTATTCTCCTACAATGAGCAGTTCTTC. It translates to CASRPTQRGVFSYNEQFF.

The V and J genes are TRBV2 and TRBJ1-2; 8 nucleotides align to TRBD1. Trimming cost V 2 bases and J 1 base; bases outside gene matches: 12. CDR1 SNHLY and CDR2 FYNNEI come from the germline V gene. This CDR3 region has 18 residues. CDR3 protein: CASSESGTGPKGNYGYTF. CDR3 in DNA: TGTGCCAGCAGTGAATCCGGGACAGGACCAAAGGGTAACTATGGCTACACCTTC.

The chain has TRBV12-5 and TRBJ2-7, with D tentatively TRBD2 (5 bases). CDR3 length: 12 amino acids. V lost 1 base, J lost 6 bases, and 7 bases lay in between. Germline V gene lookup returns CDR1 LGHNT and CDR2 FRNRAP. The chain's CDR3 is CASGLDRGEQYF. CDR3 nucleotide sequence: TGTGCTAGTGGTTTGGACCGGGGCGAGCAGTACTTC. The complete variable domain, with remaining parts taken from reference TRBV12-5 and TRBJ2-7, reads DARVTQTPRHKVTEMGQEVTMRCQPILGHNTVFWYRQTMMQGLELLAYFRNRAPLDDSGMPKDRFSAEMPDATLATLKIQPSEPRDSAVYFCASGLDRGEQYFGPGTRLTVT.

Only a few counts were recorded for this clone. The chain has TRBV4-1 and TRBJ2-3; 12 bases are a match to TRBD2. The CDR3 contains 16 residues. The J segment lost 5 bases and the V segment lost 4 bases, leaving 7 bases of the junction unmatched. CDR1 and CDR2 from the germline V gene are MGHRA and YSYEKL. The DNA for the CDR3 is TGCGCCAGCAGCCCCGGACTAGCGGGGACGAGAGATACGCAGTATTTT. It is translated as CASSPGLAGTRDTQYF.

This rearrangement joins TRBV6-5 to TRBJ1-2, with 9 nucleotides matching TRBD1. The CDR3 is made up of 12 amino acids. Germline CDR1 and CDR2: MNHEY and SVGAGI. CDR3 in amino acids: CAGRDRDYGYTF. DNA of the CDR3: TGTGCTGGAAGGGACAGGGACTATGGCTACACCTTC.